A single sample is the source of the 3 T cell receptor beta chains below, sequenced in a study of cytomegalovirus exposure and HLA in healthy donors. The PCR was carried out with 60 Vbeta primers and 13 Jbeta primers. Data came from immunoSEQ multiplex PCR; TCRdb stores just in-frame clones and leaves some out. This table has roughly 200,000 clones, around four fifths appearing once. The specimen sequenced was PBMCs. These receptors were obtained from a woman aged 55-69 years in good health and CMV-seropositive.

There are a few counts of this clone. The V call is TRBV11-3, the J call TRBJ1-1; D gene uncertain. There are 14 residues in the CDR3. V lost 4 bases, J lost 10 bases, and 19 bases lay in between. Germline V CDR1 and CDR2: SGHNT, YENEEA. The CDR3 protein is CASSSSGEGGRAFF. The CDR3 nucleotides read TGTGCCAGCAGCTCATCCGGGGAGGGAGGAAGAGCTTTCTTT.

J is TRBJ1-1 and V is TRBV6-1; D might be TRBD1 (5 bases). This CDR3 comprises 13 residues. V dropped 6 bases and J dropped 9 bases, with 17 bases sitting between them. Per germline, CDR1 MNHNS and CDR2 SASEGT. CDR3 region: CASSTRGYAKAFF. For the CDR3, the DNA is TGTGCCAGCAGCACCCGGGGGTATGCCAAAGCTTTCTTT.

The V gene is TRBV7-2, the J gene TRBJ1-2; D is unresolved. From germline, CDR1 is SGHTA and CDR2 FQGNSA. V was cut by 1 base and J by 4 bases, with 13 bases left in between. CDR3 length: 15 residues. The CDR3 sequence: CASSLGYSDFYGYTF. Written as DNA, the CDR3 is TGTGCCAGCAGCTTAGGGTATAGTGATTTCTATGGCTACACCTTC.